The next 20 T cell receptor beta chains were all read from a single sample in a study of T cell repertoires in cytomegalovirus infection (dated by TCRdb to 2018 to 2020). The sample was run on an Illumina HiSeq 1500. TCRdb itself trimmed the public reads at Q25 with fastp, ran MiXCR and retained productive beta chains. One record per CDR3 amino acid sequence lists the most common genes and DNA. This sample holds a few hundred thousand distinct CDR3 sequences; roughly 43% were observed only once. About two fifths of the sample belongs to the ten largest clones. The sample's treatment or condition label, decoded: in vitro stimulation with specific CMV peptide epitopes to enrich CMV-specific T cells. These TCRs' antigens remain unknown. Sequenced material: cultured PBMCs, taken from culture after CMV antigen stimulation. These receptors were obtained from a human donor in good health (CMV status not recorded). Some clones in this sample may be carry-over from other donors' samples.

This clonotype was picked up many times. V is TRBV7-2 and J is TRBJ1-6; D might be TRBD1 (5 bases). Germline V gene data show CDR1 as SGHTA and CDR2 as FQGNSA. There are 13 residues in the CDR3. V lost 3 bases and J 9 bases, leaving 9 bases between the germline ends. CDR3 sequence (DNA): TGTGCCAGCAGCTTTGGGACCGGTTCACCCCTCCACTTT. Protein product: CASSFGTGSPLHF. Variable domain in full (rest from reference TRBV7-2 and TRBJ1-6): GAGVSQSPSNKVTEKGKDVELRCDPISGHTALYWYRQSLGQGLEFLIYFQGNSAPDKSGLPSDRFSAERTGGSVSTLTIQRTQQEDSAVYLCASSFGTGSPLHFGNGTRLTVT.

The chain employs TRBV6-2 or TRBV6-3 and TRBJ2-7; 11 nucleotides match TRBD2. The germline gives CDR1 MNHEY, CDR2 SVGEGT. The J segment lost 8 bases and the V segment lost 5 bases, leaving 14 bases of the junction unmatched. This CDR3 is built from 16 residues. As DNA, the CDR3 is TGTGCCAGCAGTCCACCGGGGACTAGCGGAAGCAGGAAGCAGTACTTC. This translates into CASSPPGTSGSRKQYF.

The table lists this clonotype with a few counts. This chain uses TRBV6-1 with TRBJ1-2, with D uncertain. CDR1 and CDR2 (germline): MNHNS, SASEGT. The CDR3 runs 12 residues. V shed 3 bases and J shed 6 bases, with 8 bases lying between them. The CDR3 bases are TGTGCCAGCAGTGACGACCCCCATGGCTACACCTTC. This gives the protein CASSDDPHGYTF.

This sequence joins TRBV28 and TRBJ2-7; D unresolved. CDR1 is MDHEN, CDR2 SYDVKM, per germline. Deletions cut 8 bases from V and 4 bases from J, with 9 bases between. This CDR3 spans 11 amino acids. As DNA, the CDR3 is TGTGCCAGCGGCGGTGGATACGAGCAGTACTTC. The encoded protein is CASGGGYEQYF.

This clonotype was counted only a few times. The gene calls are TRBV12-3 or TRBV12-4 and TRBJ1-2, with D maybe TRBD1 (6 bases). V was clipped by 6 bases and J by 7 bases, with 18 bases between them. This CDR3 comprises 14 residues. CDR3 in amino acids: CASRSQGIDSGYTF. The CDR3 coding sequence is TGTGCCAGCAGGAGCCAGGGGATAGACTCTGGCTACACCTTC.

In its sample, this clonotype was seen a few times. The genes are TRBV7-6 and TRBJ2-2; D might be TRBD2 (6 bases). Trimming took 8 bases from V and 6 from J, leaving 19 bases between them. The CDR3 extends over 15 amino acids. The germline gives CDR1 SGHVS, CDR2 FNYEAQ. Here the CDR3 reads CASSGPGERAGELFF. The CDR3 coding sequence is TGTGCCAGCTCCGGACCGGGGGAAAGGGCCGGGGAGCTGTTTTTT.

The chain couples TRBV9 to TRBJ2-1, with TRBD2 matching 8 bases. Unmatched junction bases numbered 6, after V lost 0 bases and J lost 1 base. CDR3 length: 17 amino acids. CDR1 SGDLS and CDR2 YYNGEE come from the germline V gene. CDR3 coding DNA: TGTGCCAGCAGCGTAGGGAAGCGGGAGTCGTCCTACAATGAGCAGTTCTTC. Its translation is CASSVGKRESSYNEQFF.

This clonotype was recorded a few times. This sequence joins TRBV7-2 and TRBJ2-1; D is possibly TRBD2 (7 bases). CDR1 is SGHTA, CDR2 FQGNSA, per germline. V was trimmed by 4 bases and J by 8 bases, leaving 18 bases between them. The CDR3 sequence is 15 residues long. This chain's CDR3 is CASSSISAGADEQFF. The CDR3 DNA reads TGTGCCAGCAGCTCCATAAGTGCGGGGGCCGATGAGCAGTTCTTC. The variable domain in full, completed from reference TRBV7-2 and TRBJ2-1, reads GAGVSQSPSNKVTEKGKDVELRCDPISGHTALYWYRQSLGQGLEFLIYFQGNSAPDKSGLPSDRFSAERTGGSVSTLTIQRTQQEDSAVYLCASSSISAGADEQFFGPGTRLTVL.

The chain carries TRBV7-4 and TRBJ1-5; tentative D call: TRBD1 (5 bases). The CDR3 is made up of 15 amino acids. The germline CDR1 and CDR2 sequences are SGHVT and SQSDAQ. V was shortened by 4 bases and J by 0 bases, with 10 bases between the two germline ends. The CDR3 coding sequence is TGTGCCAGCAGCTCGAACGGGGGTAGCAATCAGCCCCAGCATTTT. Residues: CASSSNGGSNQPQHF.

The V and J genes are TRBV2 and TRBJ1-1, with a possible D match to TRBD1 (5 bases). Germline V gene data show CDR1 as SNHLY and CDR2 as FYNNEI. The CDR3 contains 14 residues. V was clipped by 6 bases and J by 7 bases, with 18 bases between them. The CDR3 coding sequence is TGTGCCAGCAGGACCCACCGGGACGATCATGAAGCTTTCTTT. Its translation: CASRTHRDDHEAFF.

The table lists this clonotype with a few counts. The chain links TRBV7-9 to TRBJ2-5, with 7 positions matching TRBD2. Germline V gene lookup returns CDR1 SEHNR and CDR2 FQNEAQ (reference sequence). The CDR3 contains 13 residues. Trimming removed 1 base from V and 7 bases from J; junction bases left unmatched: 3. The CDR3: CASSLVASGTQYF. CDR3 in DNA: TGTGCCAGCAGCTTAGTGGCTAGCGGGACCCAGTACTTC.

The V gene is TRBV5-1, the J gene TRBJ2-3; no reliable D call. Germline V gene lookup returns CDR1 SGHRS and CDR2 YFSETQ. The CDR3 loop spans 15 amino acids. With 0 bases removed from V and 5 bases from J, the gap between germline ends came to 13 bases. The CDR3 protein is CASSLGQFFVDTQYF. Written as DNA, the CDR3 is TGCGCCAGCAGCTTGGGGCAATTCTTCGTAGATACGCAGTATTTT.

The chain couples TRBV28 to TRBJ1-6, with D possibly matching TRBD1 (5 bases). Per the germline V gene, CDR1 is MDHEN and CDR2 is SYDVKM. The CDR3 length is 15 residues. V shed 6 bases and J shed 9 bases, with 18 bases lying between them. Here the CDR3 DNA reads TGTGCCAGCAGCTCGGGGGGAAACATGGTTTCACCCCTCCACTTT. This translates into CASSSGGNMVSPLHF.

The chain links TRBV30 to TRBJ2-4; maybe TRBD1 (5 bases). With 2 bases removed from V and 11 bases from J, the gap between germline ends came to 10 bases. This CDR3 contains 11 residues. Germline V lookup: CDR1 GTSNPN, CDR2 SVGIG (reference sequence). The DNA of the CDR3 is TGTGCCTGGAGTCAGGGCCCCGTTCAGTACTTC. Translated, it gives CAWSQGPVQYF.

The chain is built from TRBV6-8 and TRBJ2-7, with 10 bases aligning to TRBD2. There are 16 residues in the CDR3. The germline V gene encodes CDR1 MNHGY and CDR2 SAAAGT. Trimming took 6 bases from V and 3 from J; bases not matched to a gene: 11. The CDR3 loop reads CASSPTLAGAYYEQYF. As DNA, the CDR3 is TGTGCCAGCAGCCCGACTCTAGCGGGGGCCTACTACGAGCAGTACTTC.

This clonotype was recorded a few times. The V call is TRBV7-2, the J call TRBJ2-3; D is uncertain. Germline CDR1 is SGHTA and CDR2 is FQGNSA. The CDR3 runs to 13 residues. Trimming pared 4 bases from V and 1 base from J, leaving 6 bases between. The CDR3 here is CASSSARTDTQYF. Written as DNA, the CDR3 is TGTGCCAGCAGCTCCGCACGCACAGATACGCAGTATTTT.

The gene calls are TRBV7-6 and TRBJ2-7; D uncertain. Germline lookup yields CDR1 SGHVS and CDR2 FNYEAQ. The V end lost 5 bases, the J end lost 7 bases, and 15 bases lay between the germline ends. The CDR3 has 13 amino acids. This chain's CDR3 is CASSPTAGEEQYF. CDR3 in DNA: TGTGCCAGCAGCCCTACGGCTGGGGAAGAGCAGTACTTC.

This sequence joins TRBV11-3 and TRBJ2-1, with D perhaps TRBD2 (5 bases). CDR1 is SGHNT and CDR2 is YENEEA in the germline V gene. The CDR3 spans 17 residues. V was clipped by 0 bases and J by 6 bases, with 18 bases between them. CDR3 in amino acids: CASSLDSSLAGRNEQFF. CDR3 bases: TGTGCCAGCAGCTTAGATTCTTCTCTCGCGGGTCGCAATGAGCAGTTCTTC.

This clonotype has at least ten counts. The V gene is TRBV6-2 or TRBV6-3, the J gene TRBJ2-1; D is ambiguous. Per the germline V gene, CDR1 is MNHEY and CDR2 is SVGEGT. Between the trimmed V and J ends, which lost 2 bases and 9 bases, there was a span of 5 bases. The CDR3 is 11 amino acids. The CDR3 DNA reads TGTGCCAGCAGTTACCAGGTTGAGCAGTTCTTC. It is translated as CASSYQVEQFF.

The chain is built from TRBV6-1 and TRBJ2-1; 12 bases match TRBD2. CDR1 and CDR2 (germline): MNHNS, SASEGT. V trimming: 11 bases; J trimming: 11 bases; junction bases outside the gene matches: 7. The CDR3 runs to 12 residues. The DNA for the CDR3 is TGTGCCGCGGGGCTAGCGGGGGGGCAGCAGTTCTTC. Translated: CAAGLAGGQQFF.